This T cell receptor beta chain was sequenced in a study of T cell repertoires and leukemia-associated antigens. In this sample, this clonotype is medium-sized (0.01 to 0.1%). The antigen is not known. TCRdb recomputed calls from the 5' RACE reads with MiXCR, one row per CDR3 protein. Of roughly 13,000 distinct CDR3 sequences listed, over 30% are singletons. V lost 1 base and J 1 base, leaving 2 bases between the germline ends. This CDR3 is built from 14 residues. Germline V gene lookup returns CDR1 SGHVS and CDR2 FNYEAQ. The source of this sequence is a female donor in good health. The gene calls are TRBV7-6 and TRBJ2-6; D remains ambiguous. The sequenced sample was CD3+ T cells sorted from blood and cultured. CDR3 nucleotides: TGTGCCAGCAGCTTAGGATCTGGGGCCAACGTCCTGACTTTC. Translated, it gives CASSLGSGANVLTF.